Shown below are 25 T cell receptor beta chains from a single sample sequenced in a study of T cells in Graves' hyperthyroidism and ophthalmopathy. Researchers amplified the TCR beta CDR3 regions from RNA transcripts. First-round RT-PCR of the TCR CDR3 relied on the HTBI primer set. Each CDR3 protein gets one entry after TCRdb re-called the multiplex PCR reads with MiXCR. Of roughly 740,000 distinct CDR3 sequences in the sample, roughly 17% were seen once. The sequencing sample was made of blood. The receptors here all came from a man between 18 and 29 years old with Graves' hyperthyroidism.

This clonotype was seen at least ten times. V is TRBV20-1 and J is TRBJ2-7, with 9 bases matching TRBD2. From germline, CDR1 is DFQATT and CDR2 SNEGSKA (reference sequence). The length of the CDR3 is 17 residues. V was pared by 3 bases and J by 3 bases, with 15 bases of the junction left unmatched. DNA of the CDR3: TGCAGTGCTAGTGAGACTAGCGGTTCCTCCTTAATCTACGAGCAGTACTTC. Translated, it gives CSASETSGSSLIYEQYF.

The gene calls are TRBV20-1 and TRBJ1-1, with D possibly matching TRBD1 (5 bases). In germline, CDR1 is DFQATT, CDR2 SNEGSKA (reference sequence). The CDR3 is 14 amino acids. Trimming removed 3 bases from V and 1 base from J, with 12 bases in between. The CDR3 region has the DNA TGCAGTGCTAGGCGAGGACACCCGAACACTGAAGCTTTCTTT. Translation gives CSARRGHPNTEAFF.

The sample holds a few counts of this clonotype. V is TRBV6-1 and J is TRBJ2-5, with 10 bases fitting TRBD2. After removal of 10 bases from V and 4 bases from J, the junction contained 9 bases not matched to a gene. The V gene's germline CDR1 is MNHNS and CDR2 SASEGT. CDR3 size: 14 residues. CDR3 sequence: CATHPGLARETQYF. For the CDR3, the DNA is TGTGCCACCCATCCGGGACTAGCGAGAGAGACCCAGTACTTC.

This clonotype was detected only a few times. This chain links TRBV6-1 with TRBJ2-1; 12 positions agree with TRBD1. V lost 4 bases and J lost 7; bases outside the gene matches: 5. The CDR3 totals 15 residues. Germline CDR1 MNHNS, CDR2 SASEGT. CDR3 amino acids: CASSVWDRGRNEQFF. The CDR3 DNA follows: TGTGCCAGCAGTGTCTGGGACAGGGGGCGGAATGAGCAGTTCTTC.

The chain is built from TRBV25-1 and TRBJ2-5; 9 bases line up with TRBD1. Trimming removed 6 bases from V and 5 bases from J; junction bases left unmatched: 7. The CDR3 sequence is 14 residues long. In germline, CDR1 is MGHDK, CDR2 SYGVNS. For the CDR3, the DNA is TGTGCCAGCAGCTCCGGGACAGGGCTCGAGACCCAGTACTTC. Protein: CASSSGTGLETQYF.

The chain couples TRBV20-1 to TRBJ2-3; D may match TRBD1 or TRBD2 (7 bases each). The germline gives CDR1 DFQATT, CDR2 SNEGSKA (reference sequence). Deletions cut 0 bases from V and 7 bases from J, with 23 bases between. The CDR3 length is 17 residues. In DNA, the CDR3 is TGCAGTGCTAGAGACCGGGGAGGGGGCGCGAACCCTCATACGCAGTATTTT. Encoded protein: CSARDRGGGANPHTQYF.

The chain recombines TRBV20-1 with TRBJ1-3; D is undetermined. This CDR3 is built from 13 residues. The germline CDR1 and CDR2 sequences are DFQATT and SNEGSKA (reference sequence). V was clipped by 0 bases and J by 4 bases, with 7 bases between them. CDR3 DNA: TGCAGTGCTAGAGAGGATGCCGGAAACACCATATATTTT. As protein: CSAREDAGNTIYF.

The genes are TRBV27 and TRBJ2-3; 14 bases are shared with TRBD2. V lost 1 base, J lost 2 bases, and 2 bases stayed unmatched. CDR1 MNHEY and CDR2 SMNVEV come from the germline V gene (reference sequence). The CDR3 is 17 residues long. The CDR3 coding sequence is TGTGCCAGCAGTTTATTGGGACTAGCGGGAGTCACAGATACGCAGTATTTT. It specifies CASSLLGLAGVTDTQYF.

V and J are TRBV7-2 and TRBJ2-1, with no clear D. V lost 1 base and J 3 bases, leaving 10 bases between the germline ends. CDR3 length equals 15 residues. CDR1 is SGHTA and CDR2 is FQGNSA in the germline V gene. This chain's CDR3 is CASSLGRVNYNEQFF. The CDR3 DNA sequence: TGTGCCAGCAGCTTAGGTCGGGTAAACTACAATGAGCAGTTCTTC.

This clonotype was seen ten or more times. The CDR3 loop is CASSPPVVAGTTDTQYF. As DNA, the CDR3 is TGTGCCAGCAGTCCCCCGGTGGTAGCGGGAACCACAGATACGCAGTATTTT. This chain joins TRBV6-2 or TRBV6-3 and TRBJ2-3; 8 positions agree with TRBD2. The CDR3 length is 17 residues. Germline assignment: CDR1 MNHEY and CDR2 SVGEGT. Unmatched junction bases numbered 12, after V lost 5 bases and J lost 2 bases.

This clonotype has more than one count but fewer than ten. The gene calls are TRBV24-1 and TRBJ1-5, with D maybe TRBD1 (5 bases). V was shortened by 2 bases and J by 7 bases, with 20 bases between the two germline ends. The CDR3 covers 17 residues. The germline CDR1 and CDR2 sequences are KGHDR and SFDVKD. The CDR3 loop reads CATSDSRLGAGGQPQHF. The CDR3 nucleotides read TGTGCCACCAGTGATTCACGTCTAGGGGCCGGGGGGCAGCCCCAGCATTTT.

This clonotype has ten or more counts. The rearrangement links TRBV12-3 or TRBV12-4 to TRBJ1-1, with no clear D. The CDR3 extends over 15 amino acids. Deletions cut 3 bases from V and 0 bases from J, with 11 bases between. CDR3 sequence: CASSLGPYLNTEAFF. The CDR3 nucleotides are TGTGCCAGCAGTTTGGGTCCTTATCTGAACACTGAAGCTTTCTTT.

This clonotype has at least ten counts. The chain combines TRBV27 with TRBJ1-6; 8 bases line up with TRBD1. Looked up from germline, CDR1 is MNHEY and CDR2 is SMNVEV (reference sequence). The J segment lost 6 bases and the V segment lost 3 bases, leaving 4 bases of the junction unmatched. The CDR3 spans 15 residues. CDR3 nucleotide sequence: TGTGCCAGCAGTTTCCGGACAGGGTTTAATTCACCCCTCCACTTT. Protein sequence: CASSFRTGFNSPLHF.

The chain carries TRBV2 and TRBJ1-3; D gene ambiguous. Germline V gene lookup returns CDR1 SNHLY and CDR2 FYNNEI. The CDR3 is made up of 13 amino acids. The germline V and J ends were trimmed by 9 bases and 3 bases, with 12 bases remaining between them. The CDR3 sequence: CARSKGHGNTIYF. The CDR3, as DNA: TGTGCCAGGTCCAAGGGCCATGGAAACACCATATATTTT.

This clonotype was seen only a few times. The CDR3 coding sequence is TGTGCCCGGCGTGGACTAGCGGGAGTTAAGTTCTTC. Translated, it gives CARRGLAGVKFF. V and J are TRBV2 and TRBJ2-1; 13 nucleotides line up with TRBD2. Per the germline V gene, CDR1 is SNHLY and CDR2 is FYNNEI. The V and J ends lost 11 bases and 14 bases, in that order; junction bases with no gene match: 9. The CDR3 has 12 residues.

The CDR3 nucleotides are TGCAGCGTTGAAAGAGTGAGCACTGAAGCTTTCTTT. Its translation: CSVERVSTEAFF. The rearrangement links TRBV29-1 to TRBJ1-1; unclear D gene. Germline CDR1 and CDR2: SQVTM and ANQGSEA. There are 12 residues in the CDR3. The V gene lost 2 bases and the J gene lost 4 bases, with 8 bases spanning the gap.

This clonotype was detected ten times or more. This chain joins TRBV12-3 or TRBV12-4 and TRBJ2-5; perhaps TRBD2 as D (6 bases). The CDR3 totals 17 residues. V was pared by 7 bases and J by 2 bases, with 23 bases between. CDR3 in DNA: TGTGCCAGCACACAAGGGCCCGGGAGAAACTATCAAGAGACCCAGTACTTC. Translating it yields CASTQGPGRNYQETQYF.

This clonotype has a count of ten or more. The rearrangement links TRBV27 to TRBJ2-1; D uncertain. V shed 8 bases and J shed 1 base, with 9 bases lying between them. Germline V gene lookup returns CDR1 MNHEY and CDR2 SMNVEV (reference sequence). The length of the CDR3 is 13 residues. CDR3 amino acids: CASSRVSYNEQFF. In DNA, the CDR3 is TGTGCCAGCTCCCGGGTGTCCTACAATGAGCAGTTCTTC.

The chain links TRBV18 to TRBJ1-1; TRBD1 is a possible D gene (6 bases). V lost 6 bases, J lost 1 base, and 21 bases lay in between. There are 17 residues in the CDR3. Germline values: CDR1 KGHSH, CDR2 LQKENI. In nucleotides, the CDR3 is TGTGCCAGCTCCGCGCGGGGGCAGGTGCGATGGAACACTGAAGCTTTCTTT. This encodes CASSARGQVRWNTEAFF.

This clonotype has a count of ten or more. The chain is built from TRBV28 and TRBJ1-5; the D is unclear. The germline CDR1 and CDR2 sequences are MDHEN and SYDVKM. The CDR3 has 15 amino acids. The ends were cut back, 3 bases at V and 0 bases at J, with 9 bases in the middle. The CDR3: CASSLSPYSNQPQHF. The CDR3 DNA sequence: TGTGCCAGCAGTTTGTCCCCATATAGCAATCAGCCCCAGCATTTT.

Regarding this clonotype: This clone may be a read error of a much larger clone one base away. The rearrangement uses TRBV28 and TRBJ2-1; the D gene is possibly TRBD1 (6 bases). With 2 bases removed from V and 8 bases from J, the gap between germline ends came to 13 bases. Germline values: CDR1 MDHEN, CDR2 SYDVKM. The length of the CDR3 is 14 residues. Here the CDR3 reads CASSLGGFWHEQFF. CDR3 bases: TGTGCCAGCAGTTTAGGGGGCTTCTGGCATGAGCAGTTCTTC.

Many counts were recorded for this clonotype. The chain joins TRBV28 to TRBJ1-1, with 8 positions matching TRBD1. Germline loops: CDR1 MDHEN, CDR2 SYDVKM. J lost 7 bases, V lost 7 bases, and 8 bases had no gene match. This CDR3 contains 13 residues. CDR3 nucleotides: TGTGCCAGCACCCGACAGGGGATGGTTGAAGCTTTCTTT. Translation gives CASTRQGMVEAFF.

This clonotype was picked up a small number of times. The DNA of the CDR3 is TGCGCCAGCAGCTTGGGGACAGACTATAATTCACCCCTCCACTTT. This encodes CASSLGTDYNSPLHF. This rearrangement joins TRBV5-1 to TRBJ1-6; the D gene is possibly TRBD1 (6 bases). The germline V and J ends were trimmed by 0 bases and 3 bases, with 7 bases remaining between them. Germline lookup yields CDR1 SGHRS and CDR2 YFSETQ. There are 15 residues in the CDR3.

The genes are TRBV7-9 and TRBJ2-2; 9 bases agree with TRBD1. The CDR3 sequence is 16 residues long. The germline V gene encodes CDR1 SEHNR and CDR2 FQNEAQ (reference sequence). J was trimmed by 4 bases and V by 4 bases; bases with no gene match: 7. CDR3 amino acids: CASSYTGTGITGELFF. CDR3 DNA: TGTGCCAGCAGCTACACCGGGACAGGGATCACCGGGGAGCTGTTTTTT.

There are many counts of this clonotype. The chain uses TRBV12-3 or TRBV12-4 and TRBJ2-1; D unresolved. The CDR3 length is 11 residues. V shed 5 bases and J shed 10 bases, with 9 bases lying between them. CDR3 sequence (DNA): TGTGCCAGCAGTACCCTCTGGGAGCAGTTCTTC. Translation gives CASSTLWEQFF.